This T cell receptor beta chain was documented in a study of cytomegalovirus exposure and HLA in healthy donors. Notes on the study in general: Cytomegalovirus-associated TCR beta chains were listed, numbering 150 to 200.

Points on this clone: Its antigen is unidentified. The same CDR3 arises from other DNA sequences in this sample as well.

The PCR contained 60 Vbeta and 13 Jbeta primers. Some clones are missing from TCRdb's copy, which holds only in-frame ones; the method was immunoSEQ multiplex PCR. This table has around 98,000 clones, 55% to 75% appearing once. V was cut by 0 bases and J by 6 bases, with 6 bases left in between. CDR1 and CDR2 (germline): SGHAT, FQNNGV. CDR3 length: 13 amino acids. This receptor was identified in a man aged 45-60 years in good health and CMV-seronegative. The V gene is TRBV11-2, the J gene TRBJ1-5, with D possibly being TRBD1 (6 bases). Sample: PBMCs. CDR3 in DNA: TGTGCCAGCAGCTTAGACAGGGGTCAGCCCCAGCATTTT. Amino acids: CASSLDRGQPQHF.